Listed below are T cell receptor beta chains from one sample, sequenced in a study of vaccination effects on CD4 cells after COVID-19. Repertoires were generated with immunoSEQ multiplex PCR, while TCRdb's copy carries only in-frame clones and drops some. Of about 74,000 clones listed, more than 70% are singletons. No antigen has been assigned to these receptors. Material: CD4+ T cells from PBMCs cultured without peptide, obtained before COVID-19 vaccination. These receptors all stem from a human donor who received a COVID-19 vaccine. The CDR3 runs from the conserved cysteine through the conserved F or W. A D gene is named only where the DNA matches it firmly. For some rows the clone size is stated as once, few or many, or as a class when expanded; others skip it.

TRBJ1-2 TRBD1 TRBV6-5 few 13 CASRDRDVHGYTF TGTGCCAGCAGGGACAGGGATGTTCATGGCTACACCTTC
TRBJ1-1 . TRBV9 . 15 CASSVRGGVNTEAFF TGTGCCAGCAGCGTACGGGGGGGCGTGAACACTGAAGCTTTCTTT
TRBJ2-3 TRBD2 TRBV5-1 . 15 CASSSSGGSTDTQYF TGCGCCAGCAGCTCCTCGGGGGGAAGCACAGATACGCAGTATTTT
TRBJ1-4 TRBD1 TRBV7-2 . 15 CASSYQTGRSEKLFF TGTGCCAGCAGCTACCAGACAGGGAGGAGTGAAAAACTGTTTTTT
TRBJ2-1 TRBD2 TRBV18 . 18 CASSRMGTSGSTPHEQFF TGTGCCAGCTCACGCATGGGAACTAGCGGGTCCACCCCGCATGAGCAGTTCTTC
TRBJ1-2 . TRBV10-3 . 13 CAISVGGNYGYTF TGTGCCATCAGTGTGGGTGGGAACTATGGCTACACCTTC
TRBJ2-2 . TRBV18 few 15 CASSPGGSGTGELFF TGTGCCAGCTCACCAGGGGGCAGTGGGACCGGGGAGCTGTTTTTT
TRBJ1-5 . TRBV18 . 14 CASSPSEGNQPQHF TGTGCCAGCTCACCGTCCGAAGGCAATCAGCCCCAGCATTTT
TRBJ2-1 . TRBV2 . 12 CASSQGGNEQFF TGTGCCAGCAGTCAGGGGGGGAATGAGCAGTTCTTC
TRBJ2-5 . TRBV7-8 few 17 CASSLGFGGRYQETQYF TGTGCCAGCAGCTTAGGGTTTGGCGGACGGTACCAAGAGACCCAGTACTTC
TRBJ2-5 TRBD2 TRBV7-7 . 13 CASSLDSGGTQYF TGTGCCAGCAGCTTAGATTCGGGGGGGACCCAGTACTTC
TRBJ2-5 . TRBV4-1 . 13 CASSHDTTETQYF TGCGCCAGCAGCCACGACACCACAGAGACCCAGTACTTC
TRBJ2-1 . TRBV7-7 . 15 CASSAGTASYNEQFF TGTGCCAGCAGCGCCGGGACGGCTAGCTACAATGAGCAGTTCTTC
TRBJ1-1 TRBD1 TRBV7-3 few 12 CASSFDRGEAFF TGTGCCAGCAGCTTCGACAGGGGTGAAGCTTTCTTT
TRBJ2-5 . TRBV29-1 . 14 CSVEEDSSGVTQYF TGCAGCGTTGAAGAGGACAGCTCGGGTGTGACCCAGTACTTC
TRBJ1-2 . TRBV3-1/TRBV3-2 . 16 CASSQDPGGAGYGYTF TGTGCCAGCAGCCAAGATCCGGGGGGGGCGGGCTATGGCTACACCTTC
TRBJ2-1 . TRBV24-1 . 14 CATSDSLGSREQFF TGTGCCACCAGTGATTCCCTCGGTTCCCGTGAGCAGTTCTTC
TRBJ1-1 . TRBV7-2 . 15 CASSAYRVGMVEAFF TGTGCCAGCAGCGCATACAGGGTCGGGATGGTTGAAGCTTTCTTT
TRBJ2-4 TRBD2 TRBV29-1 . 14 CSVSLSGGGNIQYF TGCAGCGTTTCCCTATCTGGGGGGGGGAACATTCAGTACTTC
TRBJ2-3 . TRBV30 . 12 CAWSVLGDTQYF TGTGCCTGGAGTGTACTAGGAGATACGCAGTATTTT
TRBJ2-6 . TRBV6-4 . 16 CASSDRADSGANVLTF TGTGCCAGCAGTGACAGGGCCGACTCTGGGGCCAACGTCCTGACTTTC
TRBJ1-2 . TRBV6-5 . 13 CASSSPGAGGYTF TGTGCCAGCAGTTCCCCAGGGGCTGGCGGCTACACCTTC
TRBJ2-1 . TRBV5-1 once 15 CASSLADNQVREQFF TGCGCCAGCAGCTTGGCGGACAACCAGGTCCGTGAGCAGTTCTTC
TRBJ2-1 . TRBV5-1 . 15 CASSTVSSQYNEQFF TGCGCCAGCAGCACAGTATCATCACAGTACAATGAGCAGTTCTTC
TRBJ2-5 . TRBV29-1 once 14 CSVDTTLGLETQYF TGCAGCGTTGATACTACCTTGGGGTTGGAGACCCAGTACTTC
TRBJ1-6 . TRBV6-1 large 14 CASSEQGGQVPLHF TGTGCCAGCAGTGAACAGGGTGGGCAGGTACCCCTCCACTTT
TRBJ2-1 TRBD1 TRBV10-1 . 16 CASSRYSQGTGNEQFF TGCGCCTCCTCAAGGTATAGTCAGGGGACAGGCAATGAGCAGTTCTTC
TRBJ1-5 TRBD1 TRBV19 few 14 CASSQQGDYQPQHF TGTGCCAGTAGCCAACAGGGGGATTATCAGCCCCAGCATTTT
TRBJ2-5 . TRBV2 . 15 CASNLRTLTRETQYF TGTGCCAGCAACCTAAGGACCCTCACAAGGGAGACCCAGTACTTC
TRBJ1-1 TRBD1 TRBV10-3 . 13 CAITDRVGTEAFF TGTGCCATCACCGACAGGGTCGGCACTGAAGCTTTCTTT
TRBJ1-5 . TRBV19 . 13 CASSIIKNQPQHF TGTGCCAGTAGTATTATAAAGAATCAGCCCCAGCATTTT
TRBJ1-2 . TRBV3-1/TRBV3-2 . 14 CASSQLQGDYGYTF TGTGCCAGCAGCCAACTACAGGGTGACTATGGCTACACCTTC
TRBJ2-3 . TRBV20-1 . 11 CSAPRTDTQYF TGCAGTGCTCCTCGAACAGATACGCAGTATTTT
TRBJ1-1 . TRBV19 . 15 CASSRPGNLNTEAFF TGTGCCAGTAGTCGGCCAGGGAATCTGAACACTGAAGCTTTCTTT
TRBJ1-1 TRBD1 TRBV5-1 few 13 CASSGGPGQGAFF TGCGCCAGCAGCGGGGGACCGGGACAGGGGGCTTTCTTT
TRBJ2-3 TRBD1 TRBV11-3 . 13 CASSRAGGYTQYF TGTGCCAGCAGCAGGGCAGGGGGTTATACGCAGTATTTT
TRBJ1-2 . TRBV5-1 . 13 CASSLTQTYGYTF TGCGCCAGCAGCTTGACACAGACCTATGGCTACACCTTC
TRBJ2-4 TRBD2 TRBV5-1 once 14 CASSRGGVQGIQYF TGCGCCAGCAGCCGGGGAGGGGTCCAGGGCATTCAGTACTTC
TRBJ2-4 . TRBV6-5 . 13 CASRTTIQNIQYF TGTGCCAGCAGAACCACGATCCAAAACATTCAGTACTTC
TRBJ1-1 . TRBV18 . 17 CASSPHSVRGGSAEAFF TGTGCCAGCTCACCTCATTCGGTGCGGGGCGGAAGTGCTGAAGCTTTCTTT
TRBJ2-6 . TRBV29-1 . 13 CSVEATGANVLTF TGCAGCGTTGAGGCTACTGGGGCCAACGTCCTGACTTTC
TRBJ2-3 TRBD2 TRBV5-4 few 17 CASSAGTSGGGVDTQYF TGTGCCAGCAGCGCCGGGACTAGCGGGGGGGGTGTAGATACGCAGTATTTT
TRBJ2-1 TRBD1 TRBV29-1 once 13 CSAIRPGGNEQFF TGCAGCGCTATACGGCCAGGGGGCAATGAGCAGTTCTTC
TRBJ2-1 . TRBV6-2/TRBV6-3 . 15 CASSYKSQYYNEQFF TGTGCCAGCAGTTACAAATCACAGTACTACAATGAGCAGTTCTTC
TRBJ2-1 TRBD2 TRBV4-1 once 16 CASSQSPGGPYNEQFF TGCGCCAGCAGCCAAAGTCCGGGGGGGCCCTACAATGAGCAGTTCTTC
TRBJ2-2 TRBD2 TRBV7-3 . 18 CASSLNLQRGGLDGELFF TGTGCCAGCAGCTTAAATTTACAGCGGGGGGGCCTCGACGGGGAGCTGTTTTTT
TRBJ1-6 . TRBV6-2/TRBV6-3 . 18 CASSYSKGKTLGHSPLHF TGTGCCAGCAGTTACTCTAAAGGGAAGACTTTAGGGCATTCACCCCTCCACTTT
TRBJ2-2 TRBD1 TRBV7-3 . 17 CASSLAGGAFGTGELFF TGTGCCAGCAGCTTAGCAGGGGGCGCTTTTGGCACCGGGGAGCTGTTTTTT
TRBJ1-6 TRBD1 TRBV9 . 16 CASSAATGGLDSPLHF TGTGCCAGCAGCGCCGCCACAGGGGGCTTAGATTCACCCCTCCACTTT